This is a list of T cell receptor beta chains from one sample in a study of cytomegalovirus exposure and HLA in healthy donors. Repertoires were generated with immunoSEQ multiplex PCR, while TCRdb's copy carries only in-frame clones and drops some. The data show fewer than 150,000 clones, about 80% seen once. Sample: PBMCs. These receptors were obtained from a man aged 50 or older in good health and CMV-seronegative. Both conserved end residues are part of each CDR3. A D gene is named only where the DNA matches it firmly. Expanded clones get a size class; other rows say once, few or many, or leave the size out.

>.|TRBV29-1|TRBJ2-5|.
CSAAGQYQETQYF
TGCAGCGCTGCGGGACAGTACCAAGAGACCCAGTACTTC
>.|TRBV15|TRBJ1-5|.
CATSRVRQANQPQHF
TGTGCCACCAGCAGAGTTCGGCAGGCCAATCAGCCCCAGCATTTT
>TRBD2|TRBV10-3|TRBJ2-5|.
CAISERGIAGGKETQYF
TGTGCCATCAGCGAAAGGGGAATAGCGGGAGGGAAAGAGACCCAGTACTTC
>TRBD2|TRBV18|TRBJ2-7|.
CASSPGTSGRYEQYF
TGTGCCAGCTCACCCGGGACTAGCGGGAGATACGAGCAGTACTTC
>.|TRBV23-1|TRBJ1-2|.
CASNQWGINRDTTNYGYTF
TGCGCCAGCAACCAGTGGGGTATTAACCGGGACACCACTAACTATGGCTACACCTTC
>.|TRBV10-3|TRBJ1-2|.
CAISDRRANYGYTF
TGTGCCATCAGTGACCGGAGGGCTAACTATGGCTACACCTTC
>TRBD2|TRBV28|TRBJ2-5|.
CASRSGGMETQYF
TGTGCCAGCAGATCGGGGGGTATGGAGACCCAGTACTTC
>.|TRBV2|TRBJ1-5|.
CASSGDIDSNQPQHF
TGTGCCAGCAGCGGGGACATAGATAGCAATCAGCCCCAGCATTTT
>TRBD2|TRBV28|TRBJ2-1|.
CASSFVGLAGNSYNEQFF
TGTGCCAGCAGTTTCGTGGGACTAGCGGGGAACTCCTACAATGAGCAGTTCTTC
>TRBD1|TRBV7-9|TRBJ2-7|.
CASSYRDRRSYYEQYF
TGTGCCAGCAGCTACCGGGACAGACGCTCCTACTACGAGCAGTACTTC
>.|TRBV6-5|TRBJ1-2|.
CASSRDSSANYGYTF
TGTGCCAGCAGCCGAGACAGCTCCGCTAACTATGGCTACACCTTC
>.|TRBV6-5|TRBJ2-3|.
CASSYFGGGTDTQYF
TGTGCCAGCAGTTACTTCGGAGGAGGCACAGATACGCAGTATTTT
>TRBD2|TRBV4-2|TRBJ2-3|.
CASSQETGLAGSTDTQYF
TGTGCCAGCAGCCAAGAAACGGGACTAGCGGGTAGCACAGATACGCAGTATTTT
>TRBD1|TRBV5-4|TRBJ2-2|few
CASSLGGRGPGTGELFF
TGTGCCAGCAGCTTGGGGGGCAGGGGGCCAGGGACCGGGGAGCTGTTTTTT
>TRBD2|TRBV25-1|TRBJ2-3|few
CASSESTLAGGPRDTQYF
TGTGCCAGCAGTGAATCAACCCTAGCGGGAGGGCCTAGAGATACGCAGTATTTT
>.|TRBV6-5|TRBJ1-5|.
CASTSLSPGNQPQHF
TGTGCCAGCACCTCTCTCTCGCCGGGCAATCAGCCCCAGCATTTT
>.|TRBV10-3|TRBJ2-5|.
CAISGIRGGEQYF
TGTGCCATCAGTGGAATCAGGGGCGGAGAGCAGTACTTC
>.|TRBV20-1|TRBJ2-5|.
CSAPSLETQYF
TGCAGTGCCCCTAGTTTAGAGACCCAGTACTTC
>.|TRBV15|TRBJ1-1|.
CATSRDLRRAGQVEAFF
TGTGCCACCAGCAGAGATCTCCGTAGAGCAGGTCAGGTTGAAGCTTTCTTT
>TRBD2|TRBV5-1|TRBJ2-7|.
CASSLGLAVYEQYF
TGCGCCAGCAGCCTGGGACTAGCGGTCTACGAGCAGTACTTC
>TRBD2|TRBV18|TRBJ2-1|.
CASSPSDDSGRASSYNEQFF
TGTGCCAGCTCACCTTCTGACGATAGCGGGAGGGCCAGCTCCTACAATGAGCAGTTCTTC
>.|TRBV5-1|TRBJ2-6|.
CASSRTGSGANVLTF
TGCGCCAGCAGCAGAACAGGGTCCGGGGCCAACGTCCTGACTTTC
>.|TRBV7-9|TRBJ1-1|few
CASSLDMNTEAFF
TGTGCCAGCAGCTTAGATATGAACACTGAAGCTTTCTTT
>TRBD2|TRBV19|TRBJ2-1|.
CASNPGTSGSGEQFF
TGTGCCAGTAACCCCGGGACTAGCGGGAGTGGTGAGCAGTTCTTC
>.|TRBV5-1|TRBJ2-5|.
CASSVGQPGETQYF
TGCGCCAGCAGCGTGGGACAACCTGGGGAGACCCAGTACTTC
>TRBD1|TRBV28|TRBJ1-5|few
CASSSGTANQPQHF
TGTGCCAGCAGTTCTGGGACAGCCAATCAGCCCCAGCATTTT
>.|TRBV7-2|TRBJ2-3|.
CASSLVYRVRGTDTQYF
TGTGCCAGCAGCTTAGTGTACAGGGTTAGGGGCACAGATACGCAGTATTTT
>.|TRBV7-8|TRBJ2-5|.
CASSPRWTGATETQYF
TGTGCCAGCAGCCCAAGGTGGACGGGAGCTACGGAGACCCAGTACTTC
>.|TRBV7-2|TRBJ2-7|.
CASSLAQGASYEQYF
TGTGCCAGCAGCTTAGCGCAAGGGGCTTCCTACGAGCAGTACTTC
>.|TRBV6-4|TRBJ1-5|.
CASSQQGSNQPQHF
TGTGCCAGCAGCCAACAGGGAAGCAATCAGCCCCAGCATTTT
>TRBD1|TRBV5-1|TRBJ2-5|.
CASSLSSGGKVETQYF
TGCGCCAGCAGCTTGTCGTCAGGGGGTAAGGTAGAGACCCAGTACTTC
>TRBD1|TRBV7-2|TRBJ1-1|.
CASSLTGGMNTEAFF
TGTGCCAGCAGCCTAACAGGGGGCATGAACACTGAAGCTTTCTTT
>TRBD2|TRBV7-8|TRBJ2-7|once
CASSSNWGGAATYEQYF
TGTGCCAGCAGCTCAAACTGGGGGGGAGCCGCCACCTACGAGCAGTACTTC
>.|TRBV27|TRBJ2-7|.
CASSFREPYEQYF
TGTGCCAGCAGTTTCAGGGAACCTTACGAGCAGTACTTC
>.|TRBV20-1|TRBJ2-7|.
CSAGDTLGQYF
TGCAGTGCTGGGGACACCCTAGGGCAGTACTTC
>TRBD1|TRBV6-6|TRBJ1-1|few
CASRKSGTGFNTEAFF
TGTGCCAGCAGGAAGTCCGGGACAGGGTTCAACACTGAAGCTTTCTTT
>TRBD1|TRBV6-6|TRBJ1-2|.
CASSYSTQGGYGYTF
TGTGCCAGCAGTTACTCCACACAGGGGGGCTATGGCTACACCTTC
>TRBD2|TRBV4-3|TRBJ2-1|.
CASSQEGLADNEQFF
TGCGCCAGCAGCCAAGAGGGACTAGCGGACAATGAGCAGTTCTTC
>TRBD1|TRBV30|TRBJ1-1|.
CAWSVGQGAWVDTEAFF
TGTGCCTGGAGTGTCGGACAGGGGGCCTGGGTCGACACTGAAGCTTTCTTT
>TRBD2|TRBV9|TRBJ2-3|.
CASSTTSGSWDTQYF
TGTGCCAGCAGCACAACTAGCGGGAGTTGGGATACGCAGTATTTT
>TRBD1|TRBV15|TRBJ1-1|.
CATSARTGSAEAFF
TGTGCCACCAGCGCACGGACAGGGTCAGCTGAAGCTTTCTTT
>TRBD2|TRBV2|TRBJ2-1|.
CASSPERDYYNEQFF
TGTGCCAGCAGCCCTGAGCGGGACTACTACAATGAGCAGTTCTTC
>TRBD1|TRBV10-3|TRBJ1-2|.
CAISDKGTGAYGYTF
TGTGCCATCAGTGATAAGGGGACAGGAGCTTATGGCTACACCTTC
>.|TRBV7-2|TRBJ2-3|once
CASKFGESGDTQYF
TGTGCCAGCAAGTTTGGGGAGTCGGGAGATACGCAGTATTTT
>.|TRBV5-8|TRBJ1-5|few
CASSLKQVDQPQHF
TGTGCCAGCAGCCTGAAACAGGTTGATCAGCCCCAGCATTTT
>TRBD1|TRBV2|TRBJ2-7|.
CASSEAWDRILYEQYF
TGTGCCAGCAGTGAAGCGTGGGACAGGATCTTGTACGAGCAGTACTTC
>TRBD2|TRBV2|TRBJ2-1|few
CASTRAVAGVISYNEQFF
TGTGCCAGCACCCGAGCGGTAGCGGGAGTAATTTCCTACAATGAGCAGTTCTTC
>.|TRBV19|TRBJ1-5|.
CASSARADQPQHF
TGTGCCAGTAGTGCCAGGGCCGACCAGCCCCAGCATTTT
>TRBD1|TRBV5-6|TRBJ2-7|.
CASSLTGARHEQYF
TGTGCCAGCAGCTTGACAGGGGCTCGCCACGAGCAGTACTTC
>.|TRBV5-1|TRBJ1-5|.
CASSLAGGSNQPQHF
TGCGCCAGCAGCTTGGCCGGGGGAAGCAATCAGCCCCAGCATTTT
>.|TRBV10-2|TRBJ2-2|.
CASKGGGAATGELFF
TGCGCCAGCAAAGGGGGAGGGGCGGCCACCGGGGAGCTGTTTTTT
>TRBD1|TRBV29-1|TRBJ1-4|few
CSAGTGDNEKLFF
TGCAGCGCTGGGACAGGGGATAATGAAAAACTGTTTTTT
>.|TRBV19|TRBJ1-4|.
CASKSGDEKLFF
TGTGCCAGTAAGTCGGGGGATGAAAAACTGTTTTTT
>TRBD2|TRBV6-4|TRBJ2-1|.
CASSDRSGGYNEQFF
TGTGCCAGCAGTGACCGGAGCGGGGGCTACAATGAGCAGTTCTTC
>TRBD1|TRBV4-1|TRBJ2-3|few
CASSLRQGPSTDTQYF
TGCGCCAGCAGCCTTCGACAGGGACCTAGCACAGATACGCAGTATTTT